This entry lists 7 T cell receptor beta chains sequenced from one sample in a study of tumor-infiltrating lymphocytes in primary liver carcinoma. Joint extraction of RNA and DNA used about 17-31 mg of bulk tissue that was unsorted. Priming with a constant-region primer yielded TCR beta cDNA from roughly 500 ng total RNA. A slightly modified ARM-PCR protocol with three nested multiplex PCR rounds produced these TCR beta libraries. TRBV1-TRBV30 forward primers paired with a C-beta reverse primer were used in the first two PCR rounds, which ran approximately 10 cycles each. TCRdb used MiXCR to reprocess the multiplex PCR reads, holding one entry per CDR3 protein. The sample lists 84,000 or so distinct CDR3 sequences, 60% to 75% occurring once. Material for sequencing was liver tumor tissue from sampling region 1. The subset here: tumor region T1, superior pole. These receptors came from a middle-aged man with primary liver carcinoma and hepatitis B virus infection.

Points on this clonotype: Relative to the germline gene, one junction end is altered; a read error may explain this. The rearrangement joins TRBV4-1 to TRBJ2-1; TRBD2 matches at 8 bases. Per the germline V gene, CDR1 is MGHRA and CDR2 is YSYEKL. The CDR3 has 16 amino acids. DNA for the CDR3: TGCGACAGCAGCCAAGAAAGCGGGAGAGAGGGAAATGAGCAGTTCTTC. Amino acids: CDSSQESGREGNEQFF.

This sequence joins TRBV10-3 and TRBJ2-1; weak D call: TRBD2 (7 bases). V was shortened by 4 bases and J by 9 bases, with 22 bases between the two germline ends. Germline loops: CDR1 ENHRY, CDR2 SYGVKD. The length of the CDR3 is 16 residues. In DNA, the CDR3 is TGTGCCATCAGTGTCGGACTAGGGGGAGGGGGAAGTGAGCAGTTCTTC. The encoded protein is CAISVGLGGGGSEQFF.

Worth noting for this clonotype: The CDR3 end shows no conserved phenylalanine or tryptophan, and so a read error is likely. The chain is built from TRBV28 and TRBJ1-5; the D is unclear. CDR3 length: 14 amino acids. In germline, CDR1 is MDHEN, CDR2 SYDVKM. CDR3 in amino acids: CANSPQMGNQPQHI. As DNA, the CDR3 is TGTGCCAACAGTCCCCAAATGGGGAATCAGCCCCAGCATATT.

This clonotype has at least ten counts. The rearrangement uses TRBV6-2 or TRBV6-3 and TRBJ2-2; TRBD1 matches at 7 bases. The germline V gene encodes CDR1 MNHEY and CDR2 SVGEGT. V lost 5 bases to trimming and J lost 5 bases; unmatched junction nucleotides: 5. There are 14 residues in the CDR3. CDR3 nucleotide sequence: TGTGCCAGCAGTCCTGGACAGGAGACCGGGGAGCTGTTTTTT. Encoded protein: CASSPGQETGELFF.

This clonotype was recorded at least ten times. V is TRBV6-5 and J is TRBJ2-3; the D gene is possibly TRBD2 (6 bases). The germline V gene has CDR1 MNHEY and CDR2 SVGAGI. The CDR3 sequence is 11 residues long. V was clipped by 8 bases and J by 7 bases, with 10 bases between them. CDR3 coding DNA: TGTGCCAGCCATGGAGGGAATACGCAGTATTTT. Protein: CASHGGNTQYF.

As regards this clonotype: A much larger clone sits a single nucleotide away, making a read error possible. No conserved phenylalanine or tryptophan ends this CDR3, so it is likely a read error. The V and J genes are TRBV5-1 and TRBJ2-1, with D possibly TRBD2 on 5 matching bases. The CDR3 has 15 residues. Per the germline V gene, CDR1 is SGHRS and CDR2 is YFSETQ. V lost 4 bases, J lost 2 bases, and 13 bases lay in between. The CDR3 DNA sequence: TGCGCCAGCAGCGCTGGACTCACAGCCTACAATGAGCAGTTCCTC. It codes for CASSAGLTAYNEQFL.

The chain carries TRBV7-9 and TRBJ2-2; the D gene is possibly TRBD1 (6 bases). The V gene lost 1 base and the J gene lost 13 bases, with 16 bases spanning the gap. This CDR3 is 14 amino acids long. Germline CDR1 reads SEHNR; CDR2 reads FQNEAQ (reference sequence). CDR3 sequence reads: CASSLGTNTRGLFF. The DNA of the CDR3 is TGTGCCAGCAGCTTAGGGACAAACACCAGGGGGCTGTTTTTT.